This TCR beta chain was documented in a study of post-analysis software for immune sequencing data. Whole-study context: Relapsing-remitting, secondary progressive and progressive-relapsing courses of multiple sclerosis were included.

Unique molecular identifiers were carried by the TCR beta cDNA libraries. TCRdb ran MiXCR on the PCR reads and lists one entry per CDR3 protein. Found here are hundreds of thousands of distinct CDR3 sequences, 44% of them singletons; the top ten hold under 2%. To note about this clonotype: Antigen unknown.

Study-level results: When patients were compared with controls, about five TRBV segments were more frequent, TRBV5-6, TRBV5-1 and TRBV20-1 among them.

The CDR3 is 14 residues long. Germline V gene data show CDR1 as LNHNV and CDR2 as YYDKDF (reference sequence). V shed 6 bases, J shed 1 base, and the junction held 4 bases outside the gene matches. The rearrangement uses TRBV15 and TRBJ1-1, with 8 bases lining up with TRBD1. The origin of this receptor is a girl aged 10-17 years with multiple sclerosis. The sequencing sample was made of blood. CDR3: CATSEDRENTEAFF. Here the CDR3 DNA reads TGTGCCACCAGTGAGGACAGGGAGAACACTGAAGCTTTCTTT.